This T cell receptor (beta chain) was captured in a study of naive and memory T cell subsets. Whole-study findings and limits: A few larger clonotypes appeared in naive repertoires, especially CD8, possibly memory cells re-expressing CD45RA. A clonotype means one alpha or beta sequence, not an alpha/beta pair. From naive to CM, EM and EMRA, diversity decreased and Gini increased. In naive cells, over 85% of TCR sequences were seen only once.

A remark on this clonotype: Its antigen is still unknown.

Both TRBC1 and TRBC2 were covered by a beta constant-region primer of two equimolar oligonucleotides. The ligated cDNA underwent four PCR rounds using SP2 and nested alpha and beta constant-region primers. TCRdb re-analysed the UMI-ligation and nested PCR reads in MiXCR, keeping a single row per CDR3 protein. The table lists approximately 140,000 distinct CDR3 sequences, approximately 20% of them singletons. The CDR3 runs 15 residues. Trimming at V came to 0 bases and at J to 4 bases, leaving 5 bases not matched to a gene. Germline CDR1 and CDR2: DFQATT and SNEGSKA (reference sequence). Cells stained for CD3, CD4, CD8, CD45RA, CD27 and viability were sorted into four CD45RA/CD27 subsets.

This clonotype was obtained from a human donor in good health. The chain carries TRBV20-1 and TRBJ2-1; 8 bases agree with TRBD2. Sequenced input: naive CD8+ T cells from blood. CDR3 residues: CSARDQAGVYNEQFF. The CDR3 DNA reads TGCAGTGCTAGAGATCAAGCGGGAGTGTACAATGAGCAGTTCTTC.